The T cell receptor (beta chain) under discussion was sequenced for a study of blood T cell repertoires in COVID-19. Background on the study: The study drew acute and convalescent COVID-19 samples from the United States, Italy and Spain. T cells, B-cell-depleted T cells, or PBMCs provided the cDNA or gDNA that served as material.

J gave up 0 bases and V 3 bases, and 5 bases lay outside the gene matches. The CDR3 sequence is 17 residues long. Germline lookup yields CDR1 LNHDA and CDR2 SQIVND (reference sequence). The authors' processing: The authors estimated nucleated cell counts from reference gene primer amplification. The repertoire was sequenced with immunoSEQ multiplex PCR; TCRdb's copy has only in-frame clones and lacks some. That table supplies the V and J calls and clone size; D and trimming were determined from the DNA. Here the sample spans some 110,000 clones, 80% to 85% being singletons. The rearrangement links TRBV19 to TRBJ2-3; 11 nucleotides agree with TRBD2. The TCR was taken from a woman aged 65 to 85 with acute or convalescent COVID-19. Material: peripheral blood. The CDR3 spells CASSMGTSGTSTDTQYF. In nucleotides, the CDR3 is TGTGCCAGTAGTATGGGGACTAGCGGAACTAGCACAGATACGCAGTATTTT.